This TCR beta chain was sequenced for a study of PD-1 blockade in classical Hodgkin lymphoma. Relapses following autologous stem cell transplantation were seen in all patients, with brentuximab vedotin exposure varying. The CDR3 extends over 16 amino acids. The V and J ends lost 0 bases and 4 bases respectively, with 10 bases between them. The germline CDR1 and CDR2 sequences are SGHNT and YENEEA. Sequencing used immunoSEQ multiplex PCR; TCRdb keeps in-frame clones, though not all of them. The sample has more than 10,000 clones; around 83% are singletons. The source is a human donor with classical Hodgkin lymphoma. Source: peripheral blood mononuclear cells (PBMCs), taken at baseline. The chain carries TRBV11-3 and TRBJ2-6, with D hard to call. CDR3 sequence reads: CASSLEAEVGANVLTF. DNA for the CDR3: TGTGCCAGCAGCTTAGAGGCCGAAGTCGGGGCCAACGTCCTGACTTTC. Based on the CDR3 plus reference TRBV11-3 and TRBJ2-6, the full variable domain is EAGVVQSPRYKIIEKKQPVAFWCNPISGHNTLYWYLQNLGQGPELLIRYENEEAVDDSQLPKDRFSAERLKGVDSTLKIQPAELGDSAVYLCASSLEAEVGANVLTFGAGSRLTVL.